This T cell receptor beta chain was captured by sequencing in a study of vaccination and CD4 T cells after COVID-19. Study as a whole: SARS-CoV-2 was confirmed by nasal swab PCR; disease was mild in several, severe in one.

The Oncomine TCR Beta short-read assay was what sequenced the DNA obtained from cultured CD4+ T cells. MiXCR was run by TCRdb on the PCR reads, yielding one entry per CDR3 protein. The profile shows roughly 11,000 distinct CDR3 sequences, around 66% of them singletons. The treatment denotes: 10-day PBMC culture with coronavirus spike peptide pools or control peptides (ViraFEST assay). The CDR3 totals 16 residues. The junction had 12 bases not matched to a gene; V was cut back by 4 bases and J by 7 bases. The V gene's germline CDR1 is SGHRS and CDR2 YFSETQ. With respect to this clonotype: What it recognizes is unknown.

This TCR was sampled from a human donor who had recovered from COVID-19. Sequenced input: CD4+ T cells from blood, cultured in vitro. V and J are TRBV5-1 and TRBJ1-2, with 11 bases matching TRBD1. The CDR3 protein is CASSHSRTGGAAGYTF. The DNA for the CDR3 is TGCGCCAGCAGCCACTCCAGGACAGGGGGCGCGGCTGGCTACACCTTC. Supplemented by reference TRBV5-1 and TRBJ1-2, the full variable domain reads KAGVTQTPRYLIKTRGQQVTLSCSPISGHRSVSWYQQTPGQGLQFLFEYFSETQRNKGNFPGRFSGRQFSNSRSEMNVSTLELGDSALYLCASSHSRTGGAAGYTFGSGTRLTVV.